These T cell receptor beta chains were read from a single sample in a study of tumor-infiltrating lymphocytes in localized non-small cell lung cancer. The table came from immunoSEQ multiplex PCR; TCRdb's copy has only in-frame clones and leaves some out. The sample shows about 6,700 clones, over 65% of them seen only once. The sequenced sample consisted of uninvolved lung tissue not adjacent to the tumor. All receptors come from a human donor with non-small cell lung cancer. Each CDR3 is given without its conserved first and last residue. Each record gives: clone size, J gene, V gene, CDR3 protein. The size field is filled for only some rows; it gives once, few, many or a size class.

>NA|TRBJ2-1|TRBV18
ASSPSERVSYNEQF
>NA|TRBJ2-3|TRBV2
ASRQTDTQY
>NA|TRBJ1-2|TRBV25-1
ASSELGTGGDSYYGYT
>medium-sized|TRBJ1-3|TRBV2
ASSEYRALENTIY
>NA|TRBJ2-1|TRBV7-2
ASSTAASGNEQF
>NA|TRBJ1-4|TRBV7-3
ASSFSAGASGEKLF
>NA|TRBJ2-3|TRBV9
ASSEGGITDTQY
>NA|TRBJ1-2|TRBV28
ASSMDRAYGYT
>NA|TRBJ1-1|TRBV7-3
ATRAGPMNTEAF
>NA|TRBJ1-5|TRBV28
ASSLGRADYSNQPQH
>NA|TRBJ2-7|TRBV11-3
ASSLTGTGGIYEQY
>NA|TRBJ1-1|TRBV29-1
SVVGVTEAF
>NA|TRBJ2-7|TRBV28
ASSLQAQGFYEQY
>NA|TRBJ2-2|TRBV7-9
ASSLGGTTGELF
>NA|TRBJ1-1|TRBV6-5
ASGSGGGRTEAF
>NA|TRBJ2-7|TRBV30
AWSVGGGGRAGSYEQY